The clone carrying this TCR beta chain was picked up a small number of times. Its antigen is currently unknown. V gave up 2 bases and J gave up 6 bases, with 5 bases separating them. Germline CDR1 and CDR2: MNHEY and SVGEGT. This CDR3 is built from 12 residues. TCRdb re-called the reads through MiXCR, storing one row per CDR3 protein. The sample carries some 480,000 distinct CDR3 sequences, 30% to 40% recorded once. The source of the sample is a study of T cell repertoires in cytomegalovirus infection. As for the study in general: Use of recently identified HLA-C-restricted and well-studied HLA-B-restricted CMV epitopes was part of the study. Study-level findings and limits: Adding up the frequency of public TCR beta families identified people who carried CMV plus the relevant HLA.

The sample in question was cultured PBMCs, obtained from culture after CMV antigen stimulation. The genes are TRBV6-2 or TRBV6-3 and TRBJ2-1; D remains ambiguous. The sequence was obtained from a human donor in good health (CMV status not recorded). Some clones in this sample may be carry-over from other donors' samples. This chain's CDR3 is CASSYRRNEQFF. CDR3 nucleotides: TGTGCCAGCAGTTACCGTCGCAATGAGCAGTTCTTC.